Listed below are T cell receptor beta chains from one sample, sequenced in a study of T-cell memory formation after mild COVID-19. A single record per CDR3 protein comes from TCRdb applying MiXCR to the 5' RACE reads. The repertoire includes around 200,000 distinct CDR3 sequences, roughly a tenth of them detected once, and roughly 3% sits in the top ten. Material for sequencing was PBMCs or a T cell subset sorted from them (not recorded which). These receptors all come from a man aged 18 to 29 who had mild COVID-19 (a few samples of this study predate the infection). Cell type and time point are not known. The CDR3 runs from the conserved cysteine through the conserved F or W. D genes are given only for firm matches. Some rows have no size entry. The others give once, few or many, or a class for an expanded clone.

DNA | CDR3 | D | V | length | size | J
TGTGCCAGCAGCTTCGGCGGAAACACCATATATTTT | CASSFGGNTIYF | . | TRBV7-2 | 12 | . | TRBJ1-3
TGTGCCGCAAACTCGGGACAGGGCCGAAAACCCTCCTACGAGCAGTACTTC | CAANSGQGRKPSYEQYF | TRBD1 | TRBV12-3/TRBV12-4 | 17 | . | TRBJ2-7
TGCGCCAGCAGCTTCCGGACAGATACCGGGGAGCTGTTTTTT | CASSFRTDTGELFF | . | TRBV5-1 | 14 | few | TRBJ2-2
TGTGCCACCAGTGACGGGGGCCTCACAGATACGCAGTATTTT | CATSDGGLTDTQYF | . | TRBV24-1 | 14 | few | TRBJ2-3
TGTGCCAGCAGCTTAGCGGAGGGAGATACGCAGTATTTT | CASSLAEGDTQYF | . | TRBV7-6 | 13 | . | TRBJ2-3
TGCAGCGCCACTATGGGGGGGGGCCTCACTGAAGCTTTCTTT | CSATMGGGLTEAFF | . | TRBV29-1 | 14 | . | TRBJ1-1
TGCGCCAGCAGCCACCAGGGGGCCGATCTGCGGGGCTACACCTTC | CASSHQGADLRGYTF | TRBD1 | TRBV4-1 | 15 | . | TRBJ1-2
TGTGCCAGCAGCGTTATAGCGGGGGGGCGAACAGATACGCAGTATTTT | CASSVIAGGRTDTQYF | TRBD2 | TRBV9 | 16 | few | TRBJ2-3
TGTGCCAGCAGTCCCCCGGGCCACCTCACTGAAGCTTTCTTT | CASSPPGHLTEAFF | . | TRBV6-5 | 14 | . | TRBJ1-1
TGTGCCAGCAGCCCCCACGGGGGGCCGGAGACCCAGTACTTC | CASSPHGGPETQYF | . | TRBV3-1 | 14 | . | TRBJ2-5
TGTGCCAGCAGACTAGCGGGGGGGCGGTACAATGAGCAGTTCTTC | CASRLAGGRYNEQFF | TRBD2 | TRBV11-2 | 15 | few | TRBJ2-1
TGCGCCAGCAGCTTGTCACCAGGGTCTGAAGCTTTCTTT | CASSLSPGSEAFF | . | TRBV5-1 | 13 | . | TRBJ1-1
TGTGCCACCGGACGGACAGGGGGATTCAATGAGCAGTTCTTC | CATGRTGGFNEQFF | TRBD1 | TRBV15 | 14 | . | TRBJ2-1
TGTGCCAGCAGCCCTAGTGGGGGGGCTGGGAATGAGCAGTTCTTC | CASSPSGGAGNEQFF | . | TRBV7-2 | 15 | few | TRBJ2-1
TGTGCCAGCAGCTTGCGATTGGGAGAGACCCAGTACTTC | CASSLRLGETQYF | . | TRBV5-6 | 13 | many | TRBJ2-5
TGCGCCAGCAGCCAACACCCCGGACAGGGAGGGACAGATACGCAGTATTTT | CASSQHPGQGGTDTQYF | . | TRBV4-1 | 17 | . | TRBJ2-3
TGTGCCAGCAGCGTAGCCTGGGGTTATAATACTGAAGCTTTCTTT | CASSVAWGYNTEAFF | . | TRBV9 | 15 | once | TRBJ1-1